This T cell receptor beta chain was sequenced during a study of OX40 agonist ivuxolimab in advanced cancers. In regard to this clone: Its antigen is as yet unknown.

Profiled with immunoSEQ multiplex PCR; TCRdb holds only in-frame clones, not every one. Of 100,000 or so clones listed, more than 85% are singletons. The germline CDR1 and CDR2 sequences are SNHLY and FYNNEI. The V end was cut by 4 bases, the J end by 3 bases, with 6 bases between. CDR3 length: 12 residues. The study, taken as a whole, reports: Among patients with partial responses at 0.1-3.0 mg/kg, clonal expansion was among the lowest.

The chain is built from TRBV2 and TRBJ2-5; perhaps TRBD1 as D (6 bases). Sample: CD4+ or CD8+ T cells sorted from blood, taken in a trial of the OX40 agonist ivuxolimab. The receptor comes from an adult with an advanced solid tumor such as melanoma, head and neck, liver or kidney cancer. The CDR3 reads CASSGTEETQYF. As DNA, the CDR3 is TGTGCCAGCAGTGGGACAGAAGAGACCCAGTACTTC.